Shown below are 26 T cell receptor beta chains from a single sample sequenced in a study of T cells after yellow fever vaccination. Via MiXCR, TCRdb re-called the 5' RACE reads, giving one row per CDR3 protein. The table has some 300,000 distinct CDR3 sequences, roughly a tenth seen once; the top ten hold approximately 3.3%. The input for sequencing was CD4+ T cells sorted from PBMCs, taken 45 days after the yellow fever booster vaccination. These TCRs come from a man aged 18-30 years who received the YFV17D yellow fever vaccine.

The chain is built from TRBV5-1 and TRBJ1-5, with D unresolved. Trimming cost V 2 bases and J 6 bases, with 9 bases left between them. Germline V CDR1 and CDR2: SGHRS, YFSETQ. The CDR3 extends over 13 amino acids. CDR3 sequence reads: CASSLDGRQPQHF. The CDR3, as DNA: TGCGCCAGCAGCTTAGATGGTCGTCAGCCCCAGCATTTT.

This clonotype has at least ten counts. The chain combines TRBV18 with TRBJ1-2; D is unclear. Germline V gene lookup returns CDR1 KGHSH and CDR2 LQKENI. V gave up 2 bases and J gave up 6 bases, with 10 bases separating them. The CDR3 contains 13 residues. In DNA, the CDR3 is TGTGCCAGCTCACCAGACGGGCTGGATGGCTACACCTTC. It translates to CASSPDGLDGYTF.

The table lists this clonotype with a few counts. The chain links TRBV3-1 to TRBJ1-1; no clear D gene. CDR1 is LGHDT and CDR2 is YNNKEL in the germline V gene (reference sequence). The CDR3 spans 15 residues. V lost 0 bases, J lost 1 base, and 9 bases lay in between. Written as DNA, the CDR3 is TGTGCCAGCAGCCAAGACGGCACTCCGAACACTGAAGCTTTCTTT. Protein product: CASSQDGTPNTEAFF. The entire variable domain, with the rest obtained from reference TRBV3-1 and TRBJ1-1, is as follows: DTAVSQTPKYLVTQMGNDKSIKCEQNLGHDTMYWYKQDSKKFLKIMFSYNNKELIINETVPNRFSPKSPDKAHLNLHINSLELGDSAVYFCASSQDGTPNTEAFFGQGTRLTVV.

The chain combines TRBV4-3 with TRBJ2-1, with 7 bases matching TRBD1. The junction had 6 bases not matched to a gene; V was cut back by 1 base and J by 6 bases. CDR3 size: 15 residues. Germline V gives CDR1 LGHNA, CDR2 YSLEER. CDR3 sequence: CASSQGNRGFNEQFF. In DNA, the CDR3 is TGCGCCAGCAGCCAAGGCAACAGGGGTTTCAATGAGCAGTTCTTC.

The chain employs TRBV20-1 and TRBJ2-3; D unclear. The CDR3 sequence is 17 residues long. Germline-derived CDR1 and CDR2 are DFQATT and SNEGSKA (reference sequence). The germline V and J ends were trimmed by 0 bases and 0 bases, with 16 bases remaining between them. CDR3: CSAREIRALPSTDTQYF. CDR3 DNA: TGCAGTGCTAGAGAGATAAGGGCACTCCCAAGCACAGATACGCAGTATTTT.

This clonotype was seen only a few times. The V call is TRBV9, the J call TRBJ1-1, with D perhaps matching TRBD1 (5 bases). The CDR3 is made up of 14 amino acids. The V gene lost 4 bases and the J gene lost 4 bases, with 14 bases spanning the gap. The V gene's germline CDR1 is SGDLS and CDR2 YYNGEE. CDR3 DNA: TGTGCCAGCAGCAAAGACTCAGGGTCCACTGAAGCTTTCTTT. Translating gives CASSKDSGSTEAFF.

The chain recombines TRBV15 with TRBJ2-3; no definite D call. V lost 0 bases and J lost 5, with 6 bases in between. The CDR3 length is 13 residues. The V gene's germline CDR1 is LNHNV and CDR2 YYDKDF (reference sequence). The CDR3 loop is CATSRDRGDTQYF. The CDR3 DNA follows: TGTGCCACCAGCAGAGATCGTGGAGATACGCAGTATTTT.

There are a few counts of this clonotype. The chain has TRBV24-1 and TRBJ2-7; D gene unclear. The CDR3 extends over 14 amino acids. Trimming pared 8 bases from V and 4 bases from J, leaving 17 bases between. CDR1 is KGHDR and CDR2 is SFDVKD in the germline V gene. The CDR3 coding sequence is TGTGCCACCACAGCACGGGCAGCCCGATACGAGCAGTACTTC. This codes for CATTARAARYEQYF.

CDR3 sequence: CASSLAPGQGYGYTF. The CDR3 DNA follows: TGTGCCAGCAGCTTAGCGCCAGGACAGGGCTATGGCTACACCTTC. The chain links TRBV7-2 to TRBJ1-2; TRBD1 agrees at 8 bases. Germline CDR1 and CDR2: SGHTA and FQGNSA. This CDR3 region has 15 residues. Trimming at V came to 0 bases and at J to 4 bases, leaving 4 bases not matched to a gene.

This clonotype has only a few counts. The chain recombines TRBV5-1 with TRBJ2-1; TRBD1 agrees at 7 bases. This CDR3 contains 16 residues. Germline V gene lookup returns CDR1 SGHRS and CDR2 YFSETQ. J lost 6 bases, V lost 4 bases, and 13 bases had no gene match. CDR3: CASSTAQGVTSNEQFF. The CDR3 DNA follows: TGCGCCAGCAGCACGGCCCAGGGGGTCACTAGCAATGAGCAGTTCTTC.

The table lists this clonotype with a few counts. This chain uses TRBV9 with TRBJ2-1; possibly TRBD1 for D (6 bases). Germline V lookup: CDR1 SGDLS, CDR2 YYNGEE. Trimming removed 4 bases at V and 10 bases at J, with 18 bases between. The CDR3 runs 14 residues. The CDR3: CASSPTAGVGEQFF. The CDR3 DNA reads TGTGCCAGCAGCCCGACGGCAGGGGTGGGAGAGCAGTTCTTC.

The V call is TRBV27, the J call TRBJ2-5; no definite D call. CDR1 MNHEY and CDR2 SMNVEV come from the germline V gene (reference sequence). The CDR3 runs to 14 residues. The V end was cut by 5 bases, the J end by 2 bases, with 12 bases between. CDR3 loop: CASSPRLVQETQYF. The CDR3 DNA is TGTGCCAGCAGTCCGAGACTGGTACAAGAGACCCAGTACTTC.

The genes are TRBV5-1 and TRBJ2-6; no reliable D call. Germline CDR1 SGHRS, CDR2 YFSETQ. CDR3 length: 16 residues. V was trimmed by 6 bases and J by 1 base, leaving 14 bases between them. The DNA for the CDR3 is TGCGCCAGCACTGGCAGCTTGAGTTCTGGGGCCAACGTCCTGACTTTC. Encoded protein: CASTGSLSSGANVLTF.

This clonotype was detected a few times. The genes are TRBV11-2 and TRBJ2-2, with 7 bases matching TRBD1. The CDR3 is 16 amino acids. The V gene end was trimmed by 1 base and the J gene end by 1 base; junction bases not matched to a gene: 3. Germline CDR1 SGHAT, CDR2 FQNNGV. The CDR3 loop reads CASSLGQGVNTGELFF. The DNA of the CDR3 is TGTGCCAGCAGCTTAGGTCAGGGGGTGAACACCGGGGAGCTGTTTTTT.

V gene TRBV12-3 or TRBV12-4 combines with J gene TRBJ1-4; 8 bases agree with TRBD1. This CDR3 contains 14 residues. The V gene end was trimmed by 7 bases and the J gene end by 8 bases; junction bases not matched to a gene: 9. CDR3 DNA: TGTGCCAGCACCGTAGGACAGGGCGGAGAAAAACTGTTTTTT. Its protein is CASTVGQGGEKLFF.

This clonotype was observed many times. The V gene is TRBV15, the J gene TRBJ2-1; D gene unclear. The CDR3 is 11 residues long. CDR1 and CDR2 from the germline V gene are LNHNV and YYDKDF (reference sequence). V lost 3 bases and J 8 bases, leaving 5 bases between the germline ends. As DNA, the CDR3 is TGTGCCACCAGCAGTAGGGATGAGCAGTTCTTC. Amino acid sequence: CATSSRDEQFF.

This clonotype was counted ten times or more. The DNA of the CDR3 is TGTGCCAGCAGTGAACTTCTGGGGAACCTCCGGGAGAATCAGCCCCAGCATTTT. Translating gives CASSELLGNLRENQPQHF. The chain employs TRBV2 and TRBJ1-5; D gene uncertain. Per the germline V gene, CDR1 is SNHLY and CDR2 is FYNNEI. The ends were cut back, 2 bases at V and 4 bases at J, with 21 bases in the middle. The CDR3 extends over 18 amino acids.

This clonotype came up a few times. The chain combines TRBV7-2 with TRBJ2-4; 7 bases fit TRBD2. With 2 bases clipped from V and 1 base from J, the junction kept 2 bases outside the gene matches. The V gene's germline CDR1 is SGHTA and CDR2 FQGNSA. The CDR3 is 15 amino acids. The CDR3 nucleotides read TGTGCCAGCAGCTTAACGCGGGGGGCCAAAAACATTCAGTACTTC. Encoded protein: CASSLTRGAKNIQYF. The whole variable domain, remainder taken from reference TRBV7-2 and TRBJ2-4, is GAGVSQSPSNKVTEKGKDVELRCDPISGHTALYWYRQSLGQGLEFLIYFQGNSAPDKSGLPSDRFSAERTGGSVSTLTIQRTQQEDSAVYLCASSLTRGAKNIQYFGAGTRLSVL.

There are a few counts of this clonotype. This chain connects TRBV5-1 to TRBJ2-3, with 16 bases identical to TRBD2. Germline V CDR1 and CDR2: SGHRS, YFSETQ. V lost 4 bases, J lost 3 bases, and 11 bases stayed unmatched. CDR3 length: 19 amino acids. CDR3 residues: CASSHPGTSGGAETDTQYF. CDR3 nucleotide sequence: TGCGCCAGCAGCCACCCCGGGACTAGCGGGGGGGCGGAAACAGATACGCAGTATTTT. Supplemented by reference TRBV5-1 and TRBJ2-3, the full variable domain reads KAGVTQTPRYLIKTRGQQVTLSCSPISGHRSVSWYQQTPGQGLQFLFEYFSETQRNKGNFPGRFSGRQFSNSRSEMNVSTLELGDSALYLCASSHPGTSGGAETDTQYFGPGTRLTVL.

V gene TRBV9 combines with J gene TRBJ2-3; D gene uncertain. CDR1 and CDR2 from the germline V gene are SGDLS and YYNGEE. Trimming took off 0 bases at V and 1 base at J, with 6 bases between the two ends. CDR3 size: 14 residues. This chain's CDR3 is CASSVGIGTDTQYF. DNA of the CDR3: TGTGCCAGCAGCGTAGGGATCGGCACAGATACGCAGTATTTT.

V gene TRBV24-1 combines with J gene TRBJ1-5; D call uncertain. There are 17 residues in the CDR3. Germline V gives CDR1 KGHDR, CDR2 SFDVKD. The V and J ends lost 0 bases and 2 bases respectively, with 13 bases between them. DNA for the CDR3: TGTGCCACCAGTGATTTGCTTCTCCTTATAGGCAATCAGCCCCAGCATTTT. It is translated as CATSDLLLLIGNQPQHF.

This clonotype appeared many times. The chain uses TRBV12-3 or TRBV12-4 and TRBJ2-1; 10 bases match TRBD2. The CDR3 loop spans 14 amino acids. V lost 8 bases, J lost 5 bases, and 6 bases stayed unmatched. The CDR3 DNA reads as TGTGCCAGCCGTATCAGCGGGGGGGACAATGAGCAGTTCTTC. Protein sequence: CASRISGGDNEQFF.

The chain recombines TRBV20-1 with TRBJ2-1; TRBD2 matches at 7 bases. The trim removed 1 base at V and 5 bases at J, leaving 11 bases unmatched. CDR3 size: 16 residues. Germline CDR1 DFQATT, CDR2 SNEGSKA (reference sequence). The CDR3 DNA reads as TGCAGTGCTAGAGGGGGAGGGTTCAGTAAGAACAATGAGCAGTTCTTC. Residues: CSARGGGFSKNNEQFF.

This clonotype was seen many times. The CDR3 protein is CASSQEVGRNEQYV. CDR3 sequence (DNA): TGTGCCAGCAGCCAAGAGGTAGGGCGCAACGAGCAGTACGTC. The chain employs TRBV4-2 and TRBJ2-7; D is undetermined. V dropped 0 bases and J dropped 5 bases, with 11 bases sitting between them. Germline lookup yields CDR1 LGHNA and CDR2 YNFKEQ. The CDR3 consists of 14 residues.

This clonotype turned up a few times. The CDR3 bases are TGCAGTGCTAGAGATGAATGGGACTATGGCTACACCTTC. It codes for CSARDEWDYGYTF. V usage is TRBV20-1 and J usage is TRBJ1-2; D gene ambiguous. This CDR3 contains 13 residues. Deletions cut 0 bases from V and 3 bases from J, with 8 bases between. Looked up from germline, CDR1 is DFQATT and CDR2 is SNEGSKA (reference sequence).

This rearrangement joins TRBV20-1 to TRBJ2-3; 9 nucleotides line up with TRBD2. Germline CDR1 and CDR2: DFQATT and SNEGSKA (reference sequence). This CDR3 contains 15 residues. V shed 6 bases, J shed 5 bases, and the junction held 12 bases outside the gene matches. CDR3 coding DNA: TGCAGTGCCGAGGTCGGGCGGGGGGGCCAAGATACGCAGTATTTT. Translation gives CSAEVGRGGQDTQYF.